This T cell receptor (beta chain) was documented in a study of blood T cell repertoires in COVID-19. Looking at the study overall: Samples representing acute and convalescent COVID-19 were sourced from the United States, Italy and Spain.

TCRdb keeps only in-frame clones here, not all; method: immunoSEQ multiplex PCR. The sample lists 300,000 to 350,000 clones; 90% to 95% were seen once. CDR1 is SEHNR, CDR2 FQNEAQ, per germline (reference sequence). The V end was cut by 7 bases, the J end by 4 bases, with 16 bases between. The CDR3 is made up of 14 amino acids. The age range of participants was 18 to 89 years, with residence in about two dozen US areas. A COVID-19 case was met by exposed participants within 2 weeks before study entry. Sequenced: PBMCs or T cells enriched from blood (not recorded which). This TCR derives from a woman aged 30 to 39 who had been exposed to COVID-19. The J gene is TRBJ1-2, the V gene TRBV7-9; D might be TRBD1 (5 bases). The CDR3 protein is CASTSGTSFYGYTF. In DNA form, the CDR3 reads TGTGCCAGCACCTCAGGGACTTCCTTCTATGGCTACACCTTC.